Listed below are T cell receptor beta chains from one sample, sequenced in a study of regulatory T cells in long-lasting Graves disease. TCRdb itself ran the multiplex PCR reads through MiXCR, one entry per CDR3 protein. The table records about 470,000 distinct CDR3 sequences, around 15% of them present only once. These data also formed part of another study, on T cells in Graves' hyperthyroidism and ophthalmopathy.

Material: peripheral blood mononuclear cells (PBMCs), obtained at new diagnosis, from a patient treated with antithyroid drugs. Receptor source: a middle-aged man with Graves disease. The CDR3 runs from the conserved cysteine through the conserved F or W. D genes are given only for firm matches. Expanded clones get a size class; other rows say once, few or many, or leave the size out.

D gene	V gene	clone size	J gene	CDR3 DNA	CDR3 protein
TRBD2	TRBV5-1	-	TRBJ2-7	TGCGCCAGCAGCCACGGGACTAGCGGGAGGGCCGGCGAGCAGTACTTC	CASSHGTSGRAGEQYF
-	TRBV3-1	-	TRBJ2-5	TGTGCCAGCAGCCAAGATCTGAGGGTGATTGAGACCCAGTACTTC	CASSQDLRVIETQYF
TRBD1	TRBV13	few	TRBJ2-7	TGTGCCAGCAGCATACTAGGGGACAGGCGCAGCTCCTACGAGCAGTACTTC	CASSILGDRRSSYEQYF
-	TRBV28	many	TRBJ2-5	TGTGCCAGCAGTTTACGGGCAGGACTACAAGAGACCCAGTACTTC	CASSLRAGLQETQYF
TRBD2	TRBV20-1	few	TRBJ2-3	TGCAGTGCACGGCGAGGGGCGGGAGCCCCAGATACGCAGTATTTT	CSARRGAGAPDTQYF
TRBD1	TRBV5-1	many	TRBJ2-2	TGCGCCAGCTTCAGGACAGGGGACACCGGGGAGCTGTTTTTT	CASFRTGDTGELFF
TRBD1	TRBV12-3/TRBV12-4	many	TRBJ2-1	TGTGCCAGCACTCGGACAGGGGTTGTCGATGAGCAGTTCTTC	CASTRTGVVDEQFF
-	TRBV19	few	TRBJ1-5	TGTGCCAGTAGTATCGGGCCTGTCGCCCAGCATTTT	CASSIGPVAQHF
TRBD1	TRBV29-1	-	TRBJ2-5	TGCAGCGCCAATACAGGGGGCCAAGAGACCCAGTACTTC	CSANTGGQETQYF
-	TRBV9	-	TRBJ2-2	TGTGCCAGCAGCACCCGGGCCCAGGCTGGAACCGGGGAGCTGTTTTTT	CASSTRAQAGTGELFF
TRBD1	TRBV28	many	TRBJ2-3	TGTGCCAGCGGGACAGCAGATACGCAGTATTTT	CASGTADTQYF
TRBD2	TRBV9	many	TRBJ2-5	TGTGCCAGCAGTTCCGCTAGCGGGATAAGAGAGACCCAGTACTTC	CASSSASGIRETQYF
-	TRBV6-1	many	TRBJ1-4	TGTGCCAGCAGCCCGAGAGAAAGGGGAACCCGCGTTGGGAAACTGTTTTTT	CASSPRERGTRVGKLFF
-	TRBV10-3	-	TRBJ2-3	TGTGCCATCAGTGGAACTACAGGGCCCCCCACAGATACGCAGTATTTT	CAISGTTGPPTDTQYF
TRBD2	TRBV24-1	few	TRBJ2-2	TGTGCCACCAGTGGACTAGCGGGAAAGAACACCGGGGAGCTGTTTTTT	CATSGLAGKNTGELFF
-	TRBV24-1	many	TRBJ1-2	TGTGCCACCAGTGATTTGGGGTTTGGCTACACCTTC	CATSDLGFGYTF
-	TRBV27	many	TRBJ2-7	TGTGCCAGCAGTTTATCGTTCCGGGAGTTGAGCCACGAGCAGTACTTC	CASSLSFRELSHEQYF
-	TRBV5-1	many	TRBJ2-7	TGCGCCAGCAGCTTGGACCCTGGGGGAGTGGGCTACGAGCAGTACTTC	CASSLDPGGVGYEQYF
-	TRBV28	many	TRBJ2-1	TGTGCCAGCAGTTTACCGCGAACTAGGAATGAGCAGTTCTTC	CASSLPRTRNEQFF
-	TRBV5-1	many	TRBJ2-5	TGTGCCAGCAGCTTAGATACCCAAGAGACCCAGTACTTC	CASSLDTQETQYF
-	TRBV27	many	TRBJ1-6	TGTGCCAGCAGGCCCTGGAGGGGGGCCGGTAATTCACCCCTCCACTTT	CASRPWRGAGNSPLHF
TRBD1	TRBV29-1	many	TRBJ2-1	TGCAGCGTTGCTATACAGGGGGCTTATAATGAGCAGTTCTTC	CSVAIQGAYNEQFF
TRBD1	TRBV2	once	TRBJ2-1	TGTGCCAGCAGCATCGGGACAGGGTACAATGAGCAGTTCTTC	CASSIGTGYNEQFF
TRBD1	TRBV12-5	many	TRBJ2-1	TGTGCTAGTGGTTTGGTAAAGGGTGCCAGGGGGCGCGAGGGGATAAGCAATGAGCAGTTCTTC	CASGLVKGARGREGISNEQFF
-	TRBV6-1	few	TRBJ2-2	TGTGCCAGCTCCCCCTCAGGGGTGCTGTACACCGGGGAGCTGTTTTTT	CASSPSGVLYTGELFF